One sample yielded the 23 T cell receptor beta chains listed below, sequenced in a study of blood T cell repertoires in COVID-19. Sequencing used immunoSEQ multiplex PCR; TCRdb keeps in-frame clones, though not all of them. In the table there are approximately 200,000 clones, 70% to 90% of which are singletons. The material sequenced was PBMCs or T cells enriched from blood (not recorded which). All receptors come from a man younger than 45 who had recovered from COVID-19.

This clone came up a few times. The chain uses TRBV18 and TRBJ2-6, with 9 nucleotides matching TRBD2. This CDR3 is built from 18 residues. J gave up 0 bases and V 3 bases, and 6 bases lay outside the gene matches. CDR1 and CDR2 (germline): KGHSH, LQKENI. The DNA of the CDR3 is TGTGCCAGCTCACCTAGGACTAGCGCCAGCTCTGGGGCCAACGTCCTGACTTTC. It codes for CASSPRTSASSGANVLTF.

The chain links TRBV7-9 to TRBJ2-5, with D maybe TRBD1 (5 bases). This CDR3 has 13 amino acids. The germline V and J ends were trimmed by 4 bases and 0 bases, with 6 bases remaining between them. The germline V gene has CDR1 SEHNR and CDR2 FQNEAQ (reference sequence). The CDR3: CASSSDNQETQYF. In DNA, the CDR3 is TGTGCCAGCAGCTCGGACAACCAAGAGACCCAGTACTTC. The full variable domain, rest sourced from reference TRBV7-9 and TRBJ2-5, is DTGVSQNPRHKITKRGQNVTFRCDPISEHNRLYWYRQTLGQGPEFLTYFQNEAQLEKSRLLSDRFSAERPKGSFSTLEIQRTEQGDSAMYLCASSSDNQETQYFGPGTRLLVL.

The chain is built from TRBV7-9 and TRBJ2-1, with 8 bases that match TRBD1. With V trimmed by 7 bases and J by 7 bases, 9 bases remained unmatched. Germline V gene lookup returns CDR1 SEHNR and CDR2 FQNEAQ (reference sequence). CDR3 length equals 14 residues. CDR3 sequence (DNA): TGTGCCAGCATCACAGGGGGGACCGTAAATGAGCAGTTCTTC. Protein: CASITGGTVNEQFF.

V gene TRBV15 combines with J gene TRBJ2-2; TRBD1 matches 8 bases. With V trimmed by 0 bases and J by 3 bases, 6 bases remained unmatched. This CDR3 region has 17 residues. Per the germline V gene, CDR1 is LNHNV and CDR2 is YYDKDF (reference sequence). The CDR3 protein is CATSRDGGQGYTGELFF. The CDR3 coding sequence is TGTGCCACCAGCAGAGACGGCGGACAGGGATACACCGGGGAGCTGTTTTTT.

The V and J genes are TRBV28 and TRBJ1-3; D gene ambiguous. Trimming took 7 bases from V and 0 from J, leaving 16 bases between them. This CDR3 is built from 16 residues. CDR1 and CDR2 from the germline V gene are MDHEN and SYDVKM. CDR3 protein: CASTPHGAGSGNTIYF. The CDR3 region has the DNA TGTGCCAGCACCCCGCATGGAGCTGGCTCTGGAAACACCATATATTTT.

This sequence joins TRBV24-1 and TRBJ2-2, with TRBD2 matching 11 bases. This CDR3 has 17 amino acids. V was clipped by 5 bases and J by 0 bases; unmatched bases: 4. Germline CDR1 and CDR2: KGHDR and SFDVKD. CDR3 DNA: TGTGCCACCAGTGGGGCTAGCGGGAGGACGAACACCGGGGAGCTGTTTTTT. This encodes CATSGASGRTNTGELFF.

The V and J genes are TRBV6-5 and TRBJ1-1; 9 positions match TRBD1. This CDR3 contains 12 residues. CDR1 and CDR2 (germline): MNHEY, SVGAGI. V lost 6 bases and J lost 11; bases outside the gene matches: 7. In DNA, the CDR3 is TGTGCCAGCAGACAAAGACAGGGGGGCGCTTTCTTT. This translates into CASRQRQGGAFF.

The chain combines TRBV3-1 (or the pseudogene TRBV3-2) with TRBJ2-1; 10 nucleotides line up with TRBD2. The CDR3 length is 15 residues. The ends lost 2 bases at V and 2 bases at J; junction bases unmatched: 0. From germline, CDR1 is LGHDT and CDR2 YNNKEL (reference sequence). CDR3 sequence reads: CASSQTSGAYNEQFF. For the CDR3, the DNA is TGTGCCAGCAGCCAAACTAGCGGGGCCTACAATGAGCAGTTCTTC.

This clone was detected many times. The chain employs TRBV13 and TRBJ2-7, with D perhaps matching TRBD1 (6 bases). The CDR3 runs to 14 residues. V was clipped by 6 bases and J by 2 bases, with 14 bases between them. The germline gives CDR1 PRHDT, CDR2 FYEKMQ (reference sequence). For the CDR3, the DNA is TGTGCCAGCAGGAAAACAGGGTCGACCTACGAGCAGTACTTC. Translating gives CASRKTGSTYEQYF.

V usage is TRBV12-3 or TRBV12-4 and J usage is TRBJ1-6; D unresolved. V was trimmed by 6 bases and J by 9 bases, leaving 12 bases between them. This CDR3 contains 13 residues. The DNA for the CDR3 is TGTGCCAGCAGGGATAGCATAGCTTCACCCCTCCACTTT. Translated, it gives CASRDSIASPLHF.

DNA for the CDR3: TGTGCCAGCAGCCCGTCCGTCCAAGAGACCCAGTACTTC. Translating gives CASSPSVQETQYF. This chain joins TRBV6-5 and TRBJ2-5; D unclear. The CDR3 is 13 residues long. The V gene lost 6 bases and the J gene lost 1 base, with 9 bases spanning the gap. Germline loops: CDR1 MNHEY, CDR2 SVGAGI.

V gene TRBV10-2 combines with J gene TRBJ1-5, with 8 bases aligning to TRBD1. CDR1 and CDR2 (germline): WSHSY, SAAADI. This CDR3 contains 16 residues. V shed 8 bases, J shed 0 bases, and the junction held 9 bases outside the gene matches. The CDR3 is CASGDRGHYSNQPQHF. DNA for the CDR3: TGCGCCAGCGGAGACAGGGGCCATTATAGCAATCAGCCCCAGCATTTT.

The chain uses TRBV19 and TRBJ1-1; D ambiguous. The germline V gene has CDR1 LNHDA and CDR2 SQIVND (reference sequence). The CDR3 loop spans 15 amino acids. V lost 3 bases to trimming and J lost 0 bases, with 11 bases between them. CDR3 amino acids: CASSISVRMNTEAFF. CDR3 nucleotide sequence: TGTGCCAGTAGTATTAGTGTCCGAATGAACACTGAAGCTTTCTTT.

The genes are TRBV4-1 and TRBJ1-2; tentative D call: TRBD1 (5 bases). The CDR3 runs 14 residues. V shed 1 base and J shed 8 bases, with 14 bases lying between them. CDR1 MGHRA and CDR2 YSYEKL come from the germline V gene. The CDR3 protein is CASSQVFGQGGYTF. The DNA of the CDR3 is TGCGCCAGCAGCCAAGTTTTCGGGCAGGGCGGCTACACCTTC.

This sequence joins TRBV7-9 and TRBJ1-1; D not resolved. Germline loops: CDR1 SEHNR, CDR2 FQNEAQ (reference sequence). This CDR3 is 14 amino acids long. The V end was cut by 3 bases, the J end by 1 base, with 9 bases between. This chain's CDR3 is CASSLRAPNTEAFF. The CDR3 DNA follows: TGTGCCAGCAGCTTGAGGGCCCCGAACACTGAAGCTTTCTTT.

CDR3 DNA: TGCAGCGTGGACCTACTACAGGGTGGAGAGACCCAGTACTTC. Protein: CSVDLLQGGETQYF. The V and J genes are TRBV29-1 and TRBJ2-5, with TRBD1 as a possible D gene (6 bases). Trimming took 6 bases from V and 4 from J, leaving 18 bases between them. Germline CDR1 reads SQVTM; CDR2 reads ANQGSEA. The CDR3 consists of 14 residues.

The CDR3: CASSRDRVYGYTF. DNA of the CDR3: TGTGCCAGCAGCCGGGACAGGGTCTATGGCTACACCTTC. This rearrangement joins TRBV2 to TRBJ1-2; 9 bases are shared with TRBD1. After removal of 6 bases from V and 4 bases from J, the junction contained 3 bases not matched to a gene. The CDR3 loop spans 13 amino acids. Germline CDR1 reads SNHLY; CDR2 reads FYNNEI.

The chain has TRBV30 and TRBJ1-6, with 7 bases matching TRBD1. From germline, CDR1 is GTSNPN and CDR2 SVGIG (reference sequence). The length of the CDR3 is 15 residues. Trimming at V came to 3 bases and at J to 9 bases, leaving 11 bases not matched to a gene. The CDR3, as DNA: TGTGCCTGGAGCTTCGGGAGGGGGCAGCGTTCACCCCTCCACTTT. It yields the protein CAWSFGRGQRSPLHF.

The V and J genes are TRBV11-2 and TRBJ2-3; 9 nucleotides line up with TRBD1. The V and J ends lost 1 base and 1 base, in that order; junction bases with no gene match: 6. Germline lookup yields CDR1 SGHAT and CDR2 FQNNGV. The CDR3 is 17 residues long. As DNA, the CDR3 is TGTGCCAGCAGCTTAGTGGGACAGGGTTGGGGCACAGATACGCAGTATTTT. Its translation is CASSLVGQGWGTDTQYF. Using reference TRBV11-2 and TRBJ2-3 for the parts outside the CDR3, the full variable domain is EAGVAQSPRYKIIEKRQSVAFWCNPISGHATLYWYQQILGQGPKLLIQFQNNGVVDDSQLPKDRFSAERLKGVDSTLKIQPAKLEDSAVYLCASSLVGQGWGTDTQYFGPGTRLTVL.

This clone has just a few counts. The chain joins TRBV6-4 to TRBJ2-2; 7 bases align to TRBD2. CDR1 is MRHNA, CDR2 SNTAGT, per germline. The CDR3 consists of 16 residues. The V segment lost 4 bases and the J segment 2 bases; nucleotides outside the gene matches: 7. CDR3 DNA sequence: TGTGCCAGCAGTGGCGAAGCGGGACTTAACACCGGGGAGCTGTTTTTT. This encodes CASSGEAGLNTGELFF.

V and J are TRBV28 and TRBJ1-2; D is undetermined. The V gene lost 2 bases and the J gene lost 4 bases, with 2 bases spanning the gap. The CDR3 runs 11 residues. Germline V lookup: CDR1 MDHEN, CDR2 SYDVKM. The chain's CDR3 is CASSLLYGYTF. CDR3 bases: TGTGCCAGCAGTTTACTCTATGGCTACACCTTC.

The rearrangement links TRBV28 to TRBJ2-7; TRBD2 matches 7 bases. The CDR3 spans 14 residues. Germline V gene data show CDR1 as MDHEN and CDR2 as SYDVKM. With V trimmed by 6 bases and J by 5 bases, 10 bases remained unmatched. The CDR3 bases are TGTGCCAGCAGCCCCCGGGACTACCCTAACGAGCAGTACTTC. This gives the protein CASSPRDYPNEQYF.

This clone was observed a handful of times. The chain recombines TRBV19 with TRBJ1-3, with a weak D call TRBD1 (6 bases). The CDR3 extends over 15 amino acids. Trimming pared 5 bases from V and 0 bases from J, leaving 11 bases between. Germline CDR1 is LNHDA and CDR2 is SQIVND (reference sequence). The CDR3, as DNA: TGTGCCAGTAGTCCTTGGACAGCCTCTGGAAACACCATATATTTT. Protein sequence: CASSPWTASGNTIYF.